The present entry profiles one TCR beta chain with its context. The antigen remains unidentified. TCRdb redid the calling of the 5' RACE reads with MiXCR, one entry per CDR3 protein. This repertoire shows roughly 1,500,000 distinct CDR3 sequences, roughly 35% found once; its top ten account for roughly 0.3%. Germline lookup yields CDR1 LGHDT and CDR2 YNNKEL (reference sequence). The length of the CDR3 is 13 residues. V was cut by 5 bases and J by 2 bases, with 10 bases left in between. The record originates from a study of identical twins. General study findings and limits: Excess twin sharing in beta out-of-frame sequences was weaker. Fewer insertions were carried by abundant cord blood beta clonotypes, but none was seen in memory repertoires. Donors were not followed over many years; analysis was cross-sectional.

The sequenced sample consisted of cord blood. This chain links TRBV3-1 with TRBJ2-7; a possible D gene is TRBD2 (6 bases). This sequence originates from a newborn girl in good health. CDR3 bases: TGTGCCAGCAGCAAGGGCGGGGCCTACGAGCAGTACTTC. Encoded protein: CASSKGGAYEQYF.